The source of this T cell receptor beta chain is a study of cytomegalovirus exposure and HLA in healthy donors. Study observations and caveats: Rare TCR sequences dominated, though some public TCRs recurred in many donors. According to the study, 160 or so TCR beta chains were cytomegalovirus-associated. Confirmation in vitro established that a few CMV-associated chains were specific for CMV antigens.

The validation cohort, a group of around 130 subjects, included the donors and was separate from the approximately 650-subject first cohort. Details on this clone: Its specificity is not known.

Libraries were prepared by immunoSEQ multiplex PCR; TCRdb keeps only in-frame clonotypes and omits some of them. The data contain around 98,000 clones, about 83% of them singletons. This CDR3 comprises 15 residues. V shed 6 bases and J 2 bases; nucleotides not matched to a gene: 10. Per germline, CDR1 MNHNS and CDR2 SASEGT. The sequence derives from a woman in her twenties or thirties in good health and CMV-seronegative. The sequenced material came from PBMCs. The chain has TRBV6-1 and TRBJ2-7; 7 bases fit TRBD1. The CDR3 here is CASRDVGQVTYEQYF. CDR3 DNA: TGTGCCAGCAGAGACGTAGGACAGGTGACCTACGAGCAGTACTTC.